This TCR beta chain appears in the sequencing data of a study of PD-L1 blockade in urothelial cancer. Whole-study context: Male sex and bladder-origin urothelial cancer were recorded for about nine tenths of the roughly 29 patients. Treatment start was followed by blood analysis at 3 weeks (second dose) and again at 6 weeks.

Germline lookup yields CDR1 MDHEN and CDR2 SYDVKM. The junction had 5 bases not matched to a gene; V was cut back by 8 bases and J by 2 bases. The CDR3 contains 13 residues. Clones were read by immunoSEQ multiplex PCR, and TCRdb kept only the in-frame ones, dropping some. The sample lists tens of thousands of clones, around 87% occurring once. The specimen was PBMCs, collected around atezolizumab (anti-PD-L1) treatment. The receptor comes from a woman aged 55-69 years with urothelial cancer. The rearrangement joins TRBV28 to TRBJ1-2, with TRBD1 matching 7 bases. CDR3 protein: CASQLTGNYGYTF. The CDR3 nucleotides are TGTGCCAGCCAATTGACAGGGAACTATGGCTACACCTTC.